The clone carrying this T cell receptor beta chain is judged medium-sized. One entry per CDR3 protein, called by TCRdb with MiXCR from the 5' RACE reads. Among under 60,000 distinct CDR3 sequences listed, about 28% were seen once. In germline, CDR1 is MNHEY, CDR2 SVGEGT. V lost 6 bases, J lost 3 bases, and 11 bases lay in between. The CDR3 sequence is 13 residues long. The chain couples TRBV6-2 or TRBV6-3 to TRBJ2-5; D is undetermined. The TCR originated in a female donor with breast cancer. Sequencing input: naive CD4+ T cells sorted from blood. Subset noted: naive CD4+ T cells, CD4+CD45RA+CD25-. The CDR3 DNA reads TGTGCCAGCAGCAACGGACCCAAAGAGACCCAGTACTTC. This sequence encodes CASSNGPKETQYF.